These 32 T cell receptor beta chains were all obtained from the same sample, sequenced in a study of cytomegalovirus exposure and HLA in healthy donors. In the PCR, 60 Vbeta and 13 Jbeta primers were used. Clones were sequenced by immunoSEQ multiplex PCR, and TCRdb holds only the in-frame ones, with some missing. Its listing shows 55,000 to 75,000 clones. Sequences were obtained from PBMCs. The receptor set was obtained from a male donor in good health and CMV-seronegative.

The CDR3 bases are TGCGCCAGCAGCCAAGCCGGGACAGGGGGGTTAGCTAATGAAAAACTGTTTTTT. Its protein product is CASSQAGTGGLANEKLFF. The chain combines TRBV4-1 with TRBJ1-4; 11 nucleotides line up with TRBD1. The CDR3 contains 18 residues. Germline V gives CDR1 MGHRA, CDR2 YSYEKL. Trimming at V came to 1 base and at J to 3 bases, leaving 7 bases not matched to a gene.

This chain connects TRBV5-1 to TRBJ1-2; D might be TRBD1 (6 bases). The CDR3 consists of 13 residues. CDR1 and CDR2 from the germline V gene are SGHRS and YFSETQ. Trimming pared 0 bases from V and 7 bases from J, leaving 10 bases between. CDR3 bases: TGCGCCAGCAGCTTGGATTGGGGGCTTGGCTACACCTTC. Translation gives CASSLDWGLGYTF.

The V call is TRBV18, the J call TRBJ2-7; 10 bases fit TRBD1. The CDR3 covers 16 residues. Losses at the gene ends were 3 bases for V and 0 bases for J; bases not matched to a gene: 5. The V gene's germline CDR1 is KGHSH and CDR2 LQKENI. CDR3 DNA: TGTGCCAGCTCACCGGACAGGGGGACCTTCTCCTACGAGCAGTACTTC. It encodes CASSPDRGTFSYEQYF. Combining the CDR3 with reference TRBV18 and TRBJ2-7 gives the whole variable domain NAGVMQNPRHLVRRRGQEARLRCSPMKGHSHVYWYRQLPEEGLKFMVYLQKENIIDESGMPKERFSAEFPKEGPSILRIQQVVRGDSAAYFCASSPDRGTFSYEQYFGPGTRLTVT.

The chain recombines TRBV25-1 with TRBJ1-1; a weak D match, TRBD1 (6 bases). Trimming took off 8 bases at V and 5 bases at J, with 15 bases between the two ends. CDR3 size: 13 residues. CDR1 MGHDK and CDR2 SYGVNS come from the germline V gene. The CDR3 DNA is TGTGCCAGCGGCGTACAGGGAGTGACTGAAGCTTTCTTT. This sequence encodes CASGVQGVTEAFF. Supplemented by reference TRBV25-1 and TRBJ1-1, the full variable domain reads EADIYQTPRYLVIGTGKKITLECSQTMGHDKMYWYQQDPGMELHLIHYSYGVNSTEKGDLSSESTVSRIRTEHFPLTLESARPSHTSQYLCASGVQGVTEAFFGQGTRLTVV.

The CDR3 nucleotides read TGTGCCAGCAGCTTACGGATTGGTCAGGGTGACAATGAGCAGTTCTTC. Translation gives CASSLRIGQGDNEQFF. V usage is TRBV11-3 and J usage is TRBJ2-1; weak D call: TRBD1 (5 bases). V dropped 2 bases and J dropped 5 bases, with 16 bases sitting between them. The CDR3 covers 16 residues. Germline loops: CDR1 SGHNT, CDR2 YENEEA.

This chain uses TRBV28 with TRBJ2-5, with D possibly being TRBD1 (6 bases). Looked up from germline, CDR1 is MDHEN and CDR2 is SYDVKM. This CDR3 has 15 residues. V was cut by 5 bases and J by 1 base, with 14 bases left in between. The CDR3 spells CASSPPGQLQETQYF. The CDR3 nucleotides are TGTGCCAGCAGTCCACCTGGACAGCTCCAAGAGACCCAGTACTTC.

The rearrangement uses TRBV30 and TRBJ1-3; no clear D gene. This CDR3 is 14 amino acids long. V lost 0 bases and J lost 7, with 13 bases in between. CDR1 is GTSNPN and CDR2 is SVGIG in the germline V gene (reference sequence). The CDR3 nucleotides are TGTGCCTGGAGTGTACTCTCGGGGAGGAACACCATATATTTT. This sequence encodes CAWSVLSGRNTIYF.

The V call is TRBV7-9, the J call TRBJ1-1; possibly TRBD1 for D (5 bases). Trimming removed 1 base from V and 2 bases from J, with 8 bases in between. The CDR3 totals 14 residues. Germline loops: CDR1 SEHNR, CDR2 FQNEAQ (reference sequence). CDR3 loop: CASSLGQGNTEAFF. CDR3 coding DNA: TGTGCCAGCAGCTTAGGCCAGGGAAACACTGAAGCTTTCTTT. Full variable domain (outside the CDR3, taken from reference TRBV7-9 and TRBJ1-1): DTGVSQNPRHKITKRGQNVTFRCDPISEHNRLYWYRQTLGQGPEFLTYFQNEAQLEKSRLLSDRFSAERPKGSFSTLEIQRTEQGDSAMYLCASSLGQGNTEAFFGQGTRLTVV.

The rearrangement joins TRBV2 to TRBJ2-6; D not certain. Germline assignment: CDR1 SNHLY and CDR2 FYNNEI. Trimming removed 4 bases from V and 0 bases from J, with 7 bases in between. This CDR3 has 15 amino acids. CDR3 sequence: CASSGIRSGANVLTF. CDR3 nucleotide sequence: TGTGCCAGCAGTGGTATCCGCTCTGGGGCCAACGTCCTGACTTTC.

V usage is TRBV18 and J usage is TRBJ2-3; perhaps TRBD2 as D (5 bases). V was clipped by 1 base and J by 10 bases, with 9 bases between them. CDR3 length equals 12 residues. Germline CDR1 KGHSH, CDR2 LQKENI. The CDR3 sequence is CASSPREGSQYF. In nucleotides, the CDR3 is TGTGCCAGCTCACCACGTGAGGGATCGCAGTATTTT.

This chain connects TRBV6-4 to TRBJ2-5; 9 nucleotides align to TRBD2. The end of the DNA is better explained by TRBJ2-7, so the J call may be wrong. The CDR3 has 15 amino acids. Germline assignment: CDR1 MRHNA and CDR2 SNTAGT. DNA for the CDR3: TGTGCCAGCAGTGAGAGTAGCGGGAGCTCCTACGAGCAGTACTTC. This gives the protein CASSESSGSSYEQYF.

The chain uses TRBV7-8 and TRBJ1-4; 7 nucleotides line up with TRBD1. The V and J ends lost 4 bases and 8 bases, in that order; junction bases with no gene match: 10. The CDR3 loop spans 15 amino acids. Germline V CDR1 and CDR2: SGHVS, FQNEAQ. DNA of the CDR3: TGTGCCAGCAGCTCAGATCAGGACAGGAGGGAAAAACTGTTTTTT. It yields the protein CASSSDQDRREKLFF.

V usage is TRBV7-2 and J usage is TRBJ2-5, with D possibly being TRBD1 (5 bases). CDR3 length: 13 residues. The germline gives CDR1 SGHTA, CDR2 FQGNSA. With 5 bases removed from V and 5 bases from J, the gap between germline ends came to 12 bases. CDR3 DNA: TGTGCCAGCAGCCCCATCCACAGGGAGACCCAGTACTTC. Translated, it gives CASSPIHRETQYF.

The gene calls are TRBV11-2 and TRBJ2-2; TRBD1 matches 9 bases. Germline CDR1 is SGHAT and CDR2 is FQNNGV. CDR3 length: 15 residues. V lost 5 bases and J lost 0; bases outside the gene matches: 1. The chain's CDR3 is CASSRDRANTGELFF. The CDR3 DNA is TGTGCCAGCAGCCGGGACAGGGCGAACACCGGGGAGCTGTTTTTT.

CDR3 DNA sequence: TGTGCCAGCAGCTCCGGACAGGGTAGTCCAACTAATGAAAAACTGTTTTTT. Translation: CASSSGQGSPTNEKLFF. The chain carries TRBV7-2 and TRBJ1-4, with 8 bases aligning to TRBD1. The germline V gene encodes CDR1 SGHTA and CDR2 FQGNSA. The CDR3 is 17 residues long. V lost 4 bases to trimming and J lost 0 bases; unmatched junction nucleotides: 7.

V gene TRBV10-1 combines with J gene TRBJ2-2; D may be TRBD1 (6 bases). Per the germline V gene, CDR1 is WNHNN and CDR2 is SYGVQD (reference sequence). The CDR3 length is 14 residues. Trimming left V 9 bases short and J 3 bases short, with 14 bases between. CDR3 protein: CARIQGLDTGELFF. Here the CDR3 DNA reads TGCGCCAGAATACAGGGCTTGGACACCGGGGAGCTGTTTTTT.

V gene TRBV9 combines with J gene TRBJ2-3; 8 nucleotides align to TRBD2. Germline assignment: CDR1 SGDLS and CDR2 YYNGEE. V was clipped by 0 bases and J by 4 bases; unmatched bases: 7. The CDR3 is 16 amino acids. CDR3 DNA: TGTGCCAGCAGCGTAGCGTCCGGGAGGGGGTCAGATACGCAGTATTTT. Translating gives CASSVASGRGSDTQYF.

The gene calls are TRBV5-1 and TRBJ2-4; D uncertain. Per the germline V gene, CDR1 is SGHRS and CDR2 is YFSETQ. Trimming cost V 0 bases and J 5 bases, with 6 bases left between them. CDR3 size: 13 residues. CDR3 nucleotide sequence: TGCGCCAGCAGCTTGGGTCCAGAAAACATTCAGTACTTC. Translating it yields CASSLGPENIQYF.

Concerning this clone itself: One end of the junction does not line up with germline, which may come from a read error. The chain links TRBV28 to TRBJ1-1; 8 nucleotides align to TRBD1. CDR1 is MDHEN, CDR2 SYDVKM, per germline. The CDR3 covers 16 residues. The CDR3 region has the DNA TGTGCCAGCAGTTTCCCGGACAGGGCCATGAACACTGAAGATTTCTTT. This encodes CASSFPDRAMNTEDFF.

Here the CDR3 reads CATSNPSGSYEQYF. The CDR3 nucleotides read TGTGCCACCAGTAATCCGAGCGGTTCCTACGAGCAGTACTTC. This chain uses TRBV15 with TRBJ2-7; a weak D match, TRBD2 (5 bases). Between the trimmed V and J ends, which lost 6 bases and 1 base, there was a span of 13 bases. Germline V gives CDR1 LNHNV, CDR2 YYDKDF (reference sequence). The CDR3 consists of 14 residues.

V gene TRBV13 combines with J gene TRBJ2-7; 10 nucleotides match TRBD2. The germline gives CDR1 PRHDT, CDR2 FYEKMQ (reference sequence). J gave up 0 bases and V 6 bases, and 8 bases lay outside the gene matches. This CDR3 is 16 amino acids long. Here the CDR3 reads CASSPRGTSVSYEQYF. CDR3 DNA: TGTGCCAGCAGTCCTCGCGGGACTAGCGTCTCCTACGAGCAGTACTTC.

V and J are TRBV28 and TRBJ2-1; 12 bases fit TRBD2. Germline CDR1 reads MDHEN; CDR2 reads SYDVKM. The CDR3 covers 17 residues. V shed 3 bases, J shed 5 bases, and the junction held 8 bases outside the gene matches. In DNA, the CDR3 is TGTGCCAGCAGTTTTTTGGCACTAGCGGGGGGACACAATGAGCAGTTCTTC. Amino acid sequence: CASSFLALAGGHNEQFF.

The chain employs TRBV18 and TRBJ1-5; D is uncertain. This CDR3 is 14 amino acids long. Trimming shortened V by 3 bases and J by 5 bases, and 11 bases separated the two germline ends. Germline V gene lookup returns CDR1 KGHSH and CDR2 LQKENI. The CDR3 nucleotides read TGTGCCAGCTCACCGGCCGGCGGAGATCAGCCCCAGCATTTT. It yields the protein CASSPAGGDQPQHF.

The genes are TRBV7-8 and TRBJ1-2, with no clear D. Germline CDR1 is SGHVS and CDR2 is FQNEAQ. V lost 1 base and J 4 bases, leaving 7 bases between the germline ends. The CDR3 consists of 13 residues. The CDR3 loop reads CASSLGGSYGYTF. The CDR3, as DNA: TGTGCCAGCAGCTTAGGTGGTAGCTATGGCTACACCTTC.

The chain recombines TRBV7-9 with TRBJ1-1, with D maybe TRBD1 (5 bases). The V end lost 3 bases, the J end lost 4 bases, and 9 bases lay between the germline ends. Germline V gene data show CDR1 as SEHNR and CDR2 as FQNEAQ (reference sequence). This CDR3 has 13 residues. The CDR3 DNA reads TGTGCCAGCAGCTTGGGGCGCGCCACTGAAGCTTTCTTT. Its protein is CASSLGRATEAFF. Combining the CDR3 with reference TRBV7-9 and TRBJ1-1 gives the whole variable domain DTGVSQNPRHKITKRGQNVTFRCDPISEHNRLYWYRQTLGQGPEFLTYFQNEAQLEKSRLLSDRFSAERPKGSFSTLEIQRTEQGDSAMYLCASSLGRATEAFFGQGTRLTVV.

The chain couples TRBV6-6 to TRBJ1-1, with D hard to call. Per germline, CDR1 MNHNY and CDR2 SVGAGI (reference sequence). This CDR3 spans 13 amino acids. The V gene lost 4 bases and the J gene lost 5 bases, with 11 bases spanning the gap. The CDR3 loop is CASSSYSSTEAFF. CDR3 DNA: TGTGCCAGCAGTTCCTACAGTTCTACTGAAGCTTTCTTT.

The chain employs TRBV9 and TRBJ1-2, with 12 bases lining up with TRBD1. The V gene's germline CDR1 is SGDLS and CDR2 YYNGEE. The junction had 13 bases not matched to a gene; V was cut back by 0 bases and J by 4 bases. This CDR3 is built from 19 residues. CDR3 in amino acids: CASSVAVGQGASTIYGYTF. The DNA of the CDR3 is TGTGCCAGCAGCGTAGCCGTGGGACAGGGGGCATCTACGATCTATGGCTACACCTTC.

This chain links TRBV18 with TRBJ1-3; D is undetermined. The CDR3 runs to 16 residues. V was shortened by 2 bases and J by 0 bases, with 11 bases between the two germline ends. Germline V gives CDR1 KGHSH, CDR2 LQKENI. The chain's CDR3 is CASSPDRVLSGNTIYF. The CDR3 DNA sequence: TGTGCCAGCTCACCAGATCGGGTTCTCTCTGGAAACACCATATATTTT.

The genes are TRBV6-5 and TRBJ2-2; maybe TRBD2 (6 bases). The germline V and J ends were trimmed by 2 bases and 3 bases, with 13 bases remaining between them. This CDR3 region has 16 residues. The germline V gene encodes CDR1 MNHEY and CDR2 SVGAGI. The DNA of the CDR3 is TGTGCCAGCAGTTACGCGGGGCACTCCCACACCGGGGAGCTGTTTTTT. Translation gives CASSYAGHSHTGELFF.

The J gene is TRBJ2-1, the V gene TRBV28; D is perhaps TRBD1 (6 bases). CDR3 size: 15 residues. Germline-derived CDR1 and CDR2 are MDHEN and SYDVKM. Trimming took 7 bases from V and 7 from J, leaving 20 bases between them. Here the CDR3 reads CASTNLPGAWNEQFF. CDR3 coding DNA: TGTGCCAGCACCAACCTTCCAGGGGCTTGGAATGAGCAGTTCTTC.

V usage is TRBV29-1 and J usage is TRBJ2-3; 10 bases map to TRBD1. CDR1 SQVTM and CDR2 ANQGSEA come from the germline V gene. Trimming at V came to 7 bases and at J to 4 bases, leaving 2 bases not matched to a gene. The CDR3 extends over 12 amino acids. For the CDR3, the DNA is TGCAGCGGGGACAGGGGATCAGATACGCAGTATTTT. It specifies CSGDRGSDTQYF.

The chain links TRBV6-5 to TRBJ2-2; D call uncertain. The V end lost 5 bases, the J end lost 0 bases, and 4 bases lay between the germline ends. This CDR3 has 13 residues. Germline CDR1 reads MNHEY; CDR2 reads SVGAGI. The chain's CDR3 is CASSTPNTGELFF. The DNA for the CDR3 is TGTGCCAGCAGTACTCCGAACACCGGGGAGCTGTTTTTT.